This TCR beta chain was found in a study of CD8+CD57+ T cells in acquired aplastic anemia. Study-level information: DNA from sorted CD4+ and CD8+ cells averaged roughly 3.4 ug. Study results and limitations: Patients and controls shared around 30 CD8+ CDR3 sequences.

This clonotype was counted many times. Its antigen is still unknown. Patients chosen for sequencing had CD8+CD57+ cells that had expanded, as shown by flow cytometry. There were no patients without severe acquired aplastic anemia. Genomic DNA templated the TCR beta VDJ and CDR3 profiling. TCRdb recomputed calls from the reads with MiXCR, one row per CDR3 protein. The profile shows approximately 120,000 distinct CDR3 sequences, approximately 36% of them singletons. V trimming: 5 bases; J trimming: 3 bases; junction bases outside the gene matches: 7. Germline CDR1 reads SGHTA; CDR2 reads FQGNSA. CDR3 size: 16 residues.

This chain joins TRBV7-2 and TRBJ2-3, with 11 nucleotides matching TRBD1. The TCR sequence derives from a human donor with aplastic anemia. The sample comprised sorted CD4+, CD8+, or CD8+CD57+ T cells (not recorded which) from PBMCs. The CDR3 is CASSARDRGGTDTQYF. For the CDR3, the DNA is TGTGCCAGCAGCGCCCGGGACAGGGGGGGAACAGATACGCAGTATTTT.